A selection of T cell receptor beta chains follows, all from one sample in a study of blood T cell repertoires in COVID-19. TCRdb's table, derived via immunoSEQ multiplex PCR, lists solely in-frame clones and lacks some. The table has roughly 180,000 clones, about 91% seen once; the top ten hold more than 3.5%. The sequencing input was peripheral blood. The receptor source for this set is a woman aged 25 to 39 with acute or convalescent COVID-19. Both conserved end residues are part of each CDR3. A D gene is named only where the DNA matches it firmly. Only some rows state a clone size, as once, few, many or a class for expanded clones.

>-|-|TRBV15|15|TRBJ2-7
CATSRSGTLSYEQYF
TGTGCCACCAGCAGATCCGGGACACTCTCCTACGAGCAGTACTTC
>-|TRBD2|TRBV2|13|TRBJ2-3
CASSPPTSGRRYF
TGTGCCAGCAGTCCACCGACTAGCGGAAGAAGGTATTTT
>-|TRBD1|TRBV7-8|14|TRBJ1-2
CASSRGTGGYGYTF
TGTGCCAGCAGCCGCGGGACAGGGGGGTATGGCTACACCTTC
>once|TRBD1|TRBV19|13|TRBJ1-3
CASKGTGEDTIYF
TGTGCCAGTAAAGGGACAGGGGAAGACACCATATATTTT
>once|TRBD1|TRBV5-1|13|TRBJ1-2
CASSFGTGDGYTF
TGCGCCAGCAGCTTTGGGACAGGGGACGGCTACACCTTC
>-|TRBD1|TRBV6-5|13|TRBJ2-1
CASKGTVYNEQFF
TGTGCCAGCAAGGGGACAGTTTACAATGAGCAGTTCTTC
>-|-|TRBV4-2|18|TRBJ1-2
CASSHISLDMEGLYGYTF
TGTGCCAGCAGCCATATAAGTTTGGACATGGAGGGGCTTTATGGCTACACCTTC
>-|-|TRBV30|12|TRBJ2-3
CAWSVGGDTQYF
TGTGCCTGGAGTGTCGGGGGTGATACGCAGTATTTT
>-|TRBD2|TRBV30|18|TRBJ2-3
CAFVGLARLGWDTDTQYF
TGTGCCTTTGTAGGACTAGCGAGATTGGGGTGGGACACAGATACGCAGTATTTT
>-|-|TRBV11-2|15|TRBJ2-5
CASSSLPTPSGAQYF
TGTGCCAGCAGCTCCCTCCCGACTCCCTCGGGGGCCCAGTACTTC
>-|TRBD2|TRBV6-5|15|TRBJ2-3
CASSSGLAGGNTQYF
TGTGCCAGCAGTAGTGGACTAGCGGGAGGAAATACGCAGTATTTT
>-|TRBD2|TRBV3-1/TRBV3-2|13|TRBJ2-1
CASGLGNYNEQFF
TGTGCCAGCGGACTAGGTAACTACAATGAGCAGTTCTTC
>-|TRBD1|TRBV7-9|18|TRBJ1-1
CASSSPVTGGRIDTEAFF
TGTGCCAGCAGCTCGCCAGTAACAGGGGGCAGGATCGACACTGAAGCTTTCTTT
>-|TRBD2|TRBV28|19|TRBJ2-1
CASSTLTFTSGATYNEQFF
TGTGCCAGCAGTACCCTAACCTTCACTAGCGGAGCTACCTACAATGAGCAGTTCTTC
>-|-|TRBV2|13|TRBJ2-3
CASSEAGGWVQYF
TGTGCCAGCAGTGAAGCCGGGGGTTGGGTACAGTATTTT
>once|-|TRBV11-2|15|TRBJ1-1
CASSFPEVGGTEAFF
TGTGCCAGCAGCTTCCCTGAAGTAGGAGGCACTGAAGCTTTCTTT
>once|-|TRBV4-2|14|TRBJ2-5
CASSQVGDLKTQYF
TGTGCCAGCAGCCAAGTAGGGGATCTTAAGACCCAGTACTTC
>-|-|TRBV6-5|14|TRBJ1-4
CASSRWGEREKLFF
TGTGCCAGCAGCCGGTGGGGAGAGAGAGAAAAACTGTTTTTT
>-|-|TRBV4-2|14|TRBJ2-1
CASSQGIPVDEQFF
TGTGCCAGCAGCCAAGGTATTCCGGTCGATGAGCAGTTCTTC
>-|TRBD1|TRBV6-2/TRBV6-3|11|TRBJ1-5
CASSFPGGLHF
TGTGCCAGCAGTTTTCCAGGGGGTCTGCATTTT
>-|-|TRBV11-2|13|TRBJ2-5
CASSSPAEETQYF
TGTGCCAGCAGCTCCCCCGCGGAGGAGACCCAGTACTTC
>-|TRBD1|TRBV9|14|TRBJ1-6
CASSPGQQHSPLHF
TGTGCCAGCAGCCCGGGACAGCAACATTCACCCCTCCACTTT
>-|-|TRBV27|12|TRBJ1-1
CASGSPRTEAFF
TGTGCCAGCGGGAGCCCACGCACTGAAGCTTTCTTT
>-|-|TRBV14|13|TRBJ2-7
CASSQGASYEQYF
TGTGCCAGCAGCCAAGGGGCTTCGTACGAGCAGTACTTC
>-|-|TRBV5-1|14|TRBJ2-2
CASSLGQNTGELFF
TGCGCCAGCAGCTTGGGTCAGAACACCGGGGAGCTGTTTTTT
>-|TRBD1|TRBV10-3|16|TRBJ2-6
CAISTTGGSGANVLTF
TGTGCCATCAGTACGACAGGGGGCTCTGGGGCCAACGTCCTGACTTTC
>-|TRBD2|TRBV2|14|TRBJ2-3
CASSPGLVGDTQYF
TGTGCCAGCAGTCCAGGACTAGTCGGGGATACGCAGTATTTT
>-|TRBD1|TRBV5-1|16|TRBJ1-5
CASSLTGDGSNQPQHF
TGCGCCAGCAGCCTGACAGGGGACGGTAGCAATCAGCCCCAGCATTTT
>-|-|TRBV28|15|TRBJ1-2
CASSFGGWSNYGYTF
TGTGCCAGCAGTTTCGGGGGGTGGTCTAACTATGGCTACACCTTC
>once|-|TRBV7-9|14|TRBJ1-6
CASSYQGGNSPLHF
TGTGCCAGCAGCTACCAGGGTGGAAATTCACCCCTCCACTTT
>-|TRBD1|TRBV29-1|14|TRBJ2-7
CSVGKGAASYEQYF
TGCAGCGTTGGAAAGGGGGCAGCTTCCTACGAGCAGTACTTC
>-|TRBD2|TRBV7-2|14|TRBJ2-4
CASSPGTMKNIQYF
TGTGCCAGCAGCCCCGGGACTATGAAAAACATTCAGTACTTC
>-|TRBD2|TRBV24-1|17|TRBJ2-1
CATSDLGVAGGKEEQFF
TGTGCCACCAGTGATTTAGGGGTTGCGGGAGGAAAGGAGGAGCAGTTCTTC
>-|TRBD2|TRBV2|17|TRBJ2-1
CASKGFRLAVNYNEQFF
TGTGCCAGCAAAGGATTTAGACTAGCGGTAAACTACAATGAGCAGTTCTTC
>once|-|TRBV18|11|TRBJ2-1
CASSLNNEQFF
TGTGCCAGCTCACTAAACAATGAGCAGTTCTTC
>once|-|TRBV6-1|13|TRBJ1-5
CASSESRQQPQHF
TGTGCCAGCAGTGAAAGCCGACAGCAGCCCCAGCATTTT
>few|-|TRBV6-1|16|TRBJ1-6
CASSDSRGSYNSPLHF
TGTGCCAGCAGTGATAGTAGGGGGTCCTATAATTCACCCCTCCACTTT
>-|TRBD2|TRBV5-1|17|TRBJ2-5
CASSFRTSGSYRETQYF
TGCGCCAGCAGCTTTCGGACTAGCGGGAGTTATCGGGAGACCCAGTACTTC
>once|TRBD1|TRBV11-3|20|TRBJ2-3
CASSLDAHRGRWEGTDTQYF
TGTGCCAGCAGCTTAGACGCCCACAGGGGTAGGTGGGAAGGCACAGATACGCAGTATTTT
>few|-|TRBV5-6|13|TRBJ2-6
CASSAAGANVLTF
TGTGCCAGCAGCGCGGCTGGGGCCAACGTCCTGACTTTC
>-|-|TRBV6-5|14|TRBJ2-5
CASRIAGFGETQYF
TGTGCCAGCCGCATTGCGGGGTTTGGAGAGACCCAGTACTTC
>-|-|TRBV28|15|TRBJ1-6
CASTPRGGSNSPLHF
TGTGCCAGCACCCCCCGGGGGGGGTCTAATTCACCCCTCCACTTT
>-|-|TRBV18|14|TRBJ1-2
CASSPQGLNYGYTF
TGTGCCAGCTCACCACAGGGACTAAACTATGGCTACACCTTC
>once|-|TRBV12-3/TRBV12-4|13|TRBJ1-1
CASSFYLGQTAFF
TGTGCCAGCAGTTTCTATCTCGGACAGACGGCTTTCTTT
>-|TRBD2|TRBV9|15|TRBJ2-3
CASSVLASGTDTQYF
TGTGCCAGCAGCGTATTGGCTAGCGGGACAGATACGCAGTATTTT
>-|-|TRBV28|16|TRBJ2-5
CASTISGRESRETQYF
TGTGCCAGCACTATCTCGGGACGGGAGTCTCGGGAGACCCAGTACTTC
>-|TRBD1|TRBV5-6|15|TRBJ1-2
CASSFEDRDFKGYTF
TGTGCCAGCAGCTTCGAGGACAGGGATTTTAAAGGCTACACCTTC
>-|TRBD1|TRBV5-1|16|TRBJ2-5
CASSPGDSLRGETQYF
TGCGCCAGCAGCCCCGGGGACAGCCTTAGGGGAGAGACCCAGTACTTC
>-|-|TRBV28|13|TRBJ2-7
CASSRGTSYEQYF
TGTGCCAGCAGCCGCGGGACCTCCTACGAGCAGTACTTC
>-|-|TRBV28|13|TRBJ2-4
CASSLGLGDIQYF
TGTGCCAGCAGTTTGGGTTTAGGGGACATTCAGTACTTC
>few|-|TRBV7-2|14|TRBJ1-5
CASSRGGQHQPQHF
TGTGCCAGCAGCAGGGGGGGGCAACATCAGCCCCAGCATTTT
>-|-|TRBV7-2|16|TRBJ2-7
CASSLAGTQSSYEQYF
TGTGCCAGCAGCTTAGCCGGGACTCAAAGCTCCTACGAGCAGTACTTC
>-|-|TRBV11-3|19|TRBJ2-4
CASSFAGHSMVLAKNIQYF
TGTGCCAGCAGCTTTGCCGGACACTCGATGGTACTAGCCAAAAACATTCAGTACTTC
>-|-|TRBV11-1|14|TRBJ2-4
CASSSPRAKNIQYF
TGTGCCAGCAGCTCCCCCAGGGCCAAAAACATTCAGTACTTC
>-|-|TRBV28|12|TRBJ1-2
CASADRLNGYTF
TGTGCCAGCGCCGACAGGCTAAATGGCTACACCTTC
>once|TRBD1|TRBV28|16|TRBJ2-7
CASSLQGALLTYEQYF
TGTGCCAGCAGCCTACAGGGGGCCCTCCTAACATACGAGCAGTACTTC
>-|TRBD1|TRBV10-3|12|TRBJ1-1
CASNRGSTEAFF
TGTGCCTCCAACAGGGGTAGTACTGAAGCTTTCTTT
>-|-|TRBV30|12|TRBJ2-7
CAWSAQGYEQYF
TGTGCCTGGAGTGCTCAGGGATACGAGCAGTACTTC
>-|TRBD1|TRBV7-9|14|TRBJ2-1
CASSSQGASGEQFF
TGTGCCAGCAGCAGCCAGGGGGCGTCCGGTGAGCAGTTCTTC
>-|TRBD2|TRBV28|15|TRBJ2-1
CASSPPSGGFNEQFF
TGTGCCAGCAGTCCACCTAGCGGGGGGTTTAATGAGCAGTTCTTC